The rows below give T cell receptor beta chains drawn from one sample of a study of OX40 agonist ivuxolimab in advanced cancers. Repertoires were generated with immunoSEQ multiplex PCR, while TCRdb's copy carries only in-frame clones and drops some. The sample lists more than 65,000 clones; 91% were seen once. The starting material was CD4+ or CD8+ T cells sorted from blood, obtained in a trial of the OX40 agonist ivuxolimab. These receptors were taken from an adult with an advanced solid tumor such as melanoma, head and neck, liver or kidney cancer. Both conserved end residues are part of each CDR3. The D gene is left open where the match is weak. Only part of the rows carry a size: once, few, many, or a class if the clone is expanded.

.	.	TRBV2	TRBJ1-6	TGTGCCAGCAGTGGGAAGTTTTCACCCCTCCACTTT	CASSGKFSPLHF
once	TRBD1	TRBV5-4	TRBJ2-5	TGTGCCAGCAGCCACGACAGGGGCGAGACCCAGTACTTC	CASSHDRGETQYF
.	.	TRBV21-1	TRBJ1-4	TGTGCCAGCAGCAAACTAGGAGGACAGGGGTTTGAAAAACTGTTTTTT	CASSKLGGQGFEKLFF
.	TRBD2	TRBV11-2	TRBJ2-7	TGTGCCAGCAGCTTAGATCGGGGGGGCGAGCAGTACTTC	CASSLDRGGEQYF
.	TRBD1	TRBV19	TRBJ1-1	TGTGCCAGTAGTACCGGTGCAGGGGGTTTGAACACTGAAGCTTTCTTT	CASSTGAGGLNTEAFF
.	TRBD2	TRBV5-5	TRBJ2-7	TGTGCCAGCAAGCGGGAGGAAACCTTCTACGAGCAGTACTTC	CASKREETFYEQYF
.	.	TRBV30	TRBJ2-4	TGTGCCTGGCCCCTCTTCCTGAAACTAGCCAAAAACATTCAGTACTTC	CAWPLFLKLAKNIQYF
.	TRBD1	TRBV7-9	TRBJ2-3	TGTGCCAGCAGCTGGGGACAGGGACCACCTCTCAGGCTTACGCAGTATTTT	CASSWGQGPPLRLTQYF
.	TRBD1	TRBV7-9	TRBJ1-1	TGTGCCAGCAGCTTATGGGACAGGGAGGGTGCTGAAGCTTTCTTT	CASSLWDREGAEAFF
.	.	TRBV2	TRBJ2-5	TGTGCCAGCAGTGAGGCAGGGGGGGGAGAGACCCAGTACTTC	CASSEAGGGETQYF
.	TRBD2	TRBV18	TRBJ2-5	TGTGCCAGCTCACCACCGATCCGGGAGGGGCAAGAGACCCAGTACTTC	CASSPPIREGQETQYF
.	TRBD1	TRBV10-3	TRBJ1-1	TGTGCCATCAGTGTTTCAGACAGGGAAGTGAACACTGAAGCTTTCTTT	CAISVSDREVNTEAFF
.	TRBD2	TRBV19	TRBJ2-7	TGTGCCAGTACCGTAGCGGGAGGGAAAGTGTACGAGCAGTACTTC	CASTVAGGKVYEQYF
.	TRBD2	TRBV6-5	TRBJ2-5	TGTGCCAGCAGTTACTCGACTAGCGGGAGGGCAGAGACCCAGTACTTC	CASSYSTSGRAETQYF